The clone carrying this T cell receptor beta chain showed up many times. This beta chain appears as a stray read in a library generated for alpha chains; its size is not informative. Time point meaning: sample taken at primary tumor resection. Researchers sequenced whole RNA taken from tumor, nontumor lung or frozen PBMC without sorting. This entry is derived from a study of spatial heterogeneity in lung cancer. In TCRdb, the 5' RACE reads were re-called with MiXCR into one record per CDR3 protein. The sample shows roughly 15,000 distinct CDR3 sequences, around 3.3% of them seen only once. The CDR3 sequence is 15 residues long. V was pared by 1 base and J by 11 bases, with 10 bases of the junction left unmatched. Germline V gives CDR1 SGHTA, CDR2 FQGNSA.

The chain is built from TRBV7-2 and TRBJ2-3; TRBD2 matches 9 bases. This TCR came from a male donor with early-stage non-small cell lung cancer. Sequenced material: normal lung tissue next to the tumor, taken at surgery. The CDR3 protein is CASSLVYGTSSEQYF. In DNA, the CDR3 is TGTGCCAGCAGCTTAGTGTATGGGACTAGCAGCGAGCAGTATTTT.